This T cell receptor (beta chain) is drawn from a study of blood T cells in healthy people across ages. A second about 7 to 11 cycle PCR used barcoded and J-beta primers. Each TCR beta cDNA got a 12-nucleotide random molecular identifier. MiXCR was run by TCRdb on the 5' RACE reads, yielding one entry per CDR3 protein. The sample lists more than 500,000 distinct CDR3 sequences, 25% to 30% occurring once. The germline V and J ends were trimmed by 1 base and 3 bases, with 15 bases remaining between them. The V gene's germline CDR1 is SGHTA and CDR2 FQGNSA. This CDR3 contains 16 residues. This clonotype was seen only a few times.

Sequenced sample: blood. The J gene is TRBJ1-2, the V gene TRBV7-2; D gene ambiguous. The sequence was collected from an older woman in good health. The CDR3 loop reads CASSLGFGEGDYGYTF. The CDR3 DNA is TGTGCCAGCAGCTTAGGATTCGGGGAGGGCGACTATGGCTACACCTTC.